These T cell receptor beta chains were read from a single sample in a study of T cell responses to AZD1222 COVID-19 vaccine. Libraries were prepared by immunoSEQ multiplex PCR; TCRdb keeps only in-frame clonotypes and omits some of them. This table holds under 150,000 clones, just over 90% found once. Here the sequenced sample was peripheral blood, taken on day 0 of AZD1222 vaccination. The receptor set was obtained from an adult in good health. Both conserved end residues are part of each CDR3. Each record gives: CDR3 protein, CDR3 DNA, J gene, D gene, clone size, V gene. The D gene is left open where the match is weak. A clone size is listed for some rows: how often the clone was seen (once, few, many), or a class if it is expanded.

CDR3 protein: CASSPVSQGYSYNSPLHF
CDR3 DNA: TGTGCCAGCTCACCAGTCTCCCAGGGGTACTCCTATAATTCACCCCTCCACTTT
J gene: TRBJ1-6
D gene: NA
clone size: once
V gene: TRBV18

CDR3 protein: CASSLGSPLHF
CDR3 DNA: TGTGCCAGCAGCTTAGGTTCACCCCTCCACTTT
J gene: TRBJ1-6
D gene: NA
clone size: once
V gene: TRBV5-5

CDR3 protein: CSVGTTTLYGYTF
CDR3 DNA: TGCAGCGTTGGCACAACAACACTCTATGGCTACACCTTC
J gene: TRBJ1-2
D gene: NA
clone size: NA
V gene: TRBV29-1

CDR3 protein: CASSPTDWVGNTQYF
CDR3 DNA: TGTGCCAGCAGCCCTACGGATTGGGTTGGGAATACGCAGTATTTT
J gene: TRBJ2-3
D gene: NA
clone size: NA
V gene: TRBV11-2

CDR3 protein: CASSSDRGLWGYTF
CDR3 DNA: TGTGCCAGCAGTTCGGACAGGGGACTATGGGGCTACACCTTC
J gene: TRBJ1-2
D gene: TRBD1
clone size: NA
V gene: TRBV28

CDR3 protein: CASSQELGNYGYTF
CDR3 DNA: TGTGCCAGCAGCCAAGAACTCGGAAACTATGGCTACACCTTC
J gene: TRBJ1-2
D gene: NA
clone size: NA
V gene: TRBV3-1/TRBV3-2

CDR3 protein: CASSPGGAANYGYTF
CDR3 DNA: TGTGCCAGCAGCCCCGGAGGAGCAGCTAACTATGGCTACACCTTC
J gene: TRBJ1-2
D gene: NA
clone size: NA
V gene: TRBV7-3

CDR3 protein: CASSFYNEQFF
CDR3 DNA: TGTGCCAGCAGCTTCTACAATGAGCAGTTCTTC
J gene: TRBJ2-1
D gene: NA
clone size: few
V gene: TRBV7-2

CDR3 protein: CASPRQGAANTGELFF
CDR3 DNA: TGTGCCAGCCCCCGCCAGGGAGCGGCGAACACCGGGGAGCTGTTTTTT
J gene: TRBJ2-2
D gene: NA
clone size: NA
V gene: TRBV18

CDR3 protein: CASSRNTAAHNGYTF
CDR3 DNA: TGCGCCAGCAGCCGAAATACCGCGGCCCACAATGGCTACACCTTC
J gene: TRBJ1-2
D gene: NA
clone size: NA
V gene: TRBV4-1

CDR3 protein: CASSRGSNEKLFF
CDR3 DNA: TGTGCCAGCAGCCGGGGGTCTAATGAAAAACTGTTTTTT
J gene: TRBJ1-4
D gene: NA
clone size: NA
V gene: TRBV6-5

CDR3 protein: CASAGSPNSPLHF
CDR3 DNA: TGTGCCAGCGCCGGAAGTCCTAATTCACCCCTCCACTTT
J gene: TRBJ1-6
D gene: NA
clone size: once
V gene: TRBV7-9

CDR3 protein: CASSLIGEKLFF
CDR3 DNA: TGTGCCAGCAGCTTAATAGGTGAAAAACTGTTTTTT
J gene: TRBJ1-4
D gene: NA
clone size: NA
V gene: TRBV11-2

CDR3 protein: CASSAGTGEVLGNQPQHF
CDR3 DNA: TGTGCCAGCAGCGCAGGGACAGGGGAAGTTTTGGGCAATCAGCCCCAGCATTTT
J gene: TRBJ1-5
D gene: TRBD1
clone size: NA
V gene: TRBV7-9

CDR3 protein: CASSVEYTEAFF
CDR3 DNA: TGTGCCAGCAGTGTAGAGTACACTGAAGCTTTCTTT
J gene: TRBJ1-1
D gene: NA
clone size: NA
V gene: TRBV2

CDR3 protein: CASSLALAGQANSPLHF
CDR3 DNA: TGTGCCAGCAGCTTAGCCCTAGCGGGACAAGCAAATTCACCCCTCCACTTT
J gene: TRBJ1-6
D gene: NA
clone size: NA
V gene: TRBV7-8

CDR3 protein: CASSQDRYRGPNTGELFF
CDR3 DNA: TGTGCCAGCAGCCAAGATCGGTACCGGGGTCCGAACACCGGGGAGCTGTTTTTT
J gene: TRBJ2-2
D gene: NA
clone size: NA
V gene: TRBV3-1/TRBV3-2

CDR3 protein: CASSDSGQGMYEQYF
CDR3 DNA: TGTGCCAGCAGTGATTCTGGACAGGGGATGTACGAGCAGTACTTC
J gene: TRBJ2-7
D gene: TRBD1
clone size: NA
V gene: TRBV25-1

CDR3 protein: CASSLGLAGGDTQYF
CDR3 DNA: TGCGCCAGCAGCTTGGGACTAGCGGGGGGTGATACGCAGTATTTT
J gene: TRBJ2-3
D gene: TRBD2
clone size: NA
V gene: TRBV5-1

CDR3 protein: CASSRRPEGATEAFF
CDR3 DNA: TGTGCCAGCAGCCGACGACCCGAAGGGGCCACTGAAGCTTTCTTT
J gene: TRBJ1-1
D gene: NA
clone size: NA
V gene: TRBV11-2

CDR3 protein: CASSQDPRASKNTEAFF
CDR3 DNA: TGCGCCAGCAGCCAAGATCCCAGGGCGAGTAAAAACACTGAAGCTTTCTTT
J gene: TRBJ1-1
D gene: NA
clone size: NA
V gene: TRBV4-1

CDR3 protein: CASRDRGYGETQYF
CDR3 DNA: TGTGCCAGTAGAGACAGGGGATATGGAGAGACCCAGTACTTC
J gene: TRBJ2-5
D gene: TRBD1
clone size: NA
V gene: TRBV19

CDR3 protein: CASSVQAGGQGEQYF
CDR3 DNA: TGTGCCAGTAGTGTACAAGCGGGAGGGCAGGGAGAGCAGTACTTC
J gene: TRBJ2-7
D gene: TRBD2
clone size: NA
V gene: TRBV19

CDR3 protein: CATSSDSSYEQYF
CDR3 DNA: TGTGCCACCAGCTCGGACAGCTCCTACGAGCAGTACTTC
J gene: TRBJ2-7
D gene: NA
clone size: NA
V gene: TRBV15

CDR3 protein: CASSARGQGRSYEQYF
CDR3 DNA: TGTGCCAGCAGCGCCCGAGGACAGGGTCGATCCTACGAGCAGTACTTC
J gene: TRBJ2-7
D gene: TRBD1
clone size: NA
V gene: TRBV9